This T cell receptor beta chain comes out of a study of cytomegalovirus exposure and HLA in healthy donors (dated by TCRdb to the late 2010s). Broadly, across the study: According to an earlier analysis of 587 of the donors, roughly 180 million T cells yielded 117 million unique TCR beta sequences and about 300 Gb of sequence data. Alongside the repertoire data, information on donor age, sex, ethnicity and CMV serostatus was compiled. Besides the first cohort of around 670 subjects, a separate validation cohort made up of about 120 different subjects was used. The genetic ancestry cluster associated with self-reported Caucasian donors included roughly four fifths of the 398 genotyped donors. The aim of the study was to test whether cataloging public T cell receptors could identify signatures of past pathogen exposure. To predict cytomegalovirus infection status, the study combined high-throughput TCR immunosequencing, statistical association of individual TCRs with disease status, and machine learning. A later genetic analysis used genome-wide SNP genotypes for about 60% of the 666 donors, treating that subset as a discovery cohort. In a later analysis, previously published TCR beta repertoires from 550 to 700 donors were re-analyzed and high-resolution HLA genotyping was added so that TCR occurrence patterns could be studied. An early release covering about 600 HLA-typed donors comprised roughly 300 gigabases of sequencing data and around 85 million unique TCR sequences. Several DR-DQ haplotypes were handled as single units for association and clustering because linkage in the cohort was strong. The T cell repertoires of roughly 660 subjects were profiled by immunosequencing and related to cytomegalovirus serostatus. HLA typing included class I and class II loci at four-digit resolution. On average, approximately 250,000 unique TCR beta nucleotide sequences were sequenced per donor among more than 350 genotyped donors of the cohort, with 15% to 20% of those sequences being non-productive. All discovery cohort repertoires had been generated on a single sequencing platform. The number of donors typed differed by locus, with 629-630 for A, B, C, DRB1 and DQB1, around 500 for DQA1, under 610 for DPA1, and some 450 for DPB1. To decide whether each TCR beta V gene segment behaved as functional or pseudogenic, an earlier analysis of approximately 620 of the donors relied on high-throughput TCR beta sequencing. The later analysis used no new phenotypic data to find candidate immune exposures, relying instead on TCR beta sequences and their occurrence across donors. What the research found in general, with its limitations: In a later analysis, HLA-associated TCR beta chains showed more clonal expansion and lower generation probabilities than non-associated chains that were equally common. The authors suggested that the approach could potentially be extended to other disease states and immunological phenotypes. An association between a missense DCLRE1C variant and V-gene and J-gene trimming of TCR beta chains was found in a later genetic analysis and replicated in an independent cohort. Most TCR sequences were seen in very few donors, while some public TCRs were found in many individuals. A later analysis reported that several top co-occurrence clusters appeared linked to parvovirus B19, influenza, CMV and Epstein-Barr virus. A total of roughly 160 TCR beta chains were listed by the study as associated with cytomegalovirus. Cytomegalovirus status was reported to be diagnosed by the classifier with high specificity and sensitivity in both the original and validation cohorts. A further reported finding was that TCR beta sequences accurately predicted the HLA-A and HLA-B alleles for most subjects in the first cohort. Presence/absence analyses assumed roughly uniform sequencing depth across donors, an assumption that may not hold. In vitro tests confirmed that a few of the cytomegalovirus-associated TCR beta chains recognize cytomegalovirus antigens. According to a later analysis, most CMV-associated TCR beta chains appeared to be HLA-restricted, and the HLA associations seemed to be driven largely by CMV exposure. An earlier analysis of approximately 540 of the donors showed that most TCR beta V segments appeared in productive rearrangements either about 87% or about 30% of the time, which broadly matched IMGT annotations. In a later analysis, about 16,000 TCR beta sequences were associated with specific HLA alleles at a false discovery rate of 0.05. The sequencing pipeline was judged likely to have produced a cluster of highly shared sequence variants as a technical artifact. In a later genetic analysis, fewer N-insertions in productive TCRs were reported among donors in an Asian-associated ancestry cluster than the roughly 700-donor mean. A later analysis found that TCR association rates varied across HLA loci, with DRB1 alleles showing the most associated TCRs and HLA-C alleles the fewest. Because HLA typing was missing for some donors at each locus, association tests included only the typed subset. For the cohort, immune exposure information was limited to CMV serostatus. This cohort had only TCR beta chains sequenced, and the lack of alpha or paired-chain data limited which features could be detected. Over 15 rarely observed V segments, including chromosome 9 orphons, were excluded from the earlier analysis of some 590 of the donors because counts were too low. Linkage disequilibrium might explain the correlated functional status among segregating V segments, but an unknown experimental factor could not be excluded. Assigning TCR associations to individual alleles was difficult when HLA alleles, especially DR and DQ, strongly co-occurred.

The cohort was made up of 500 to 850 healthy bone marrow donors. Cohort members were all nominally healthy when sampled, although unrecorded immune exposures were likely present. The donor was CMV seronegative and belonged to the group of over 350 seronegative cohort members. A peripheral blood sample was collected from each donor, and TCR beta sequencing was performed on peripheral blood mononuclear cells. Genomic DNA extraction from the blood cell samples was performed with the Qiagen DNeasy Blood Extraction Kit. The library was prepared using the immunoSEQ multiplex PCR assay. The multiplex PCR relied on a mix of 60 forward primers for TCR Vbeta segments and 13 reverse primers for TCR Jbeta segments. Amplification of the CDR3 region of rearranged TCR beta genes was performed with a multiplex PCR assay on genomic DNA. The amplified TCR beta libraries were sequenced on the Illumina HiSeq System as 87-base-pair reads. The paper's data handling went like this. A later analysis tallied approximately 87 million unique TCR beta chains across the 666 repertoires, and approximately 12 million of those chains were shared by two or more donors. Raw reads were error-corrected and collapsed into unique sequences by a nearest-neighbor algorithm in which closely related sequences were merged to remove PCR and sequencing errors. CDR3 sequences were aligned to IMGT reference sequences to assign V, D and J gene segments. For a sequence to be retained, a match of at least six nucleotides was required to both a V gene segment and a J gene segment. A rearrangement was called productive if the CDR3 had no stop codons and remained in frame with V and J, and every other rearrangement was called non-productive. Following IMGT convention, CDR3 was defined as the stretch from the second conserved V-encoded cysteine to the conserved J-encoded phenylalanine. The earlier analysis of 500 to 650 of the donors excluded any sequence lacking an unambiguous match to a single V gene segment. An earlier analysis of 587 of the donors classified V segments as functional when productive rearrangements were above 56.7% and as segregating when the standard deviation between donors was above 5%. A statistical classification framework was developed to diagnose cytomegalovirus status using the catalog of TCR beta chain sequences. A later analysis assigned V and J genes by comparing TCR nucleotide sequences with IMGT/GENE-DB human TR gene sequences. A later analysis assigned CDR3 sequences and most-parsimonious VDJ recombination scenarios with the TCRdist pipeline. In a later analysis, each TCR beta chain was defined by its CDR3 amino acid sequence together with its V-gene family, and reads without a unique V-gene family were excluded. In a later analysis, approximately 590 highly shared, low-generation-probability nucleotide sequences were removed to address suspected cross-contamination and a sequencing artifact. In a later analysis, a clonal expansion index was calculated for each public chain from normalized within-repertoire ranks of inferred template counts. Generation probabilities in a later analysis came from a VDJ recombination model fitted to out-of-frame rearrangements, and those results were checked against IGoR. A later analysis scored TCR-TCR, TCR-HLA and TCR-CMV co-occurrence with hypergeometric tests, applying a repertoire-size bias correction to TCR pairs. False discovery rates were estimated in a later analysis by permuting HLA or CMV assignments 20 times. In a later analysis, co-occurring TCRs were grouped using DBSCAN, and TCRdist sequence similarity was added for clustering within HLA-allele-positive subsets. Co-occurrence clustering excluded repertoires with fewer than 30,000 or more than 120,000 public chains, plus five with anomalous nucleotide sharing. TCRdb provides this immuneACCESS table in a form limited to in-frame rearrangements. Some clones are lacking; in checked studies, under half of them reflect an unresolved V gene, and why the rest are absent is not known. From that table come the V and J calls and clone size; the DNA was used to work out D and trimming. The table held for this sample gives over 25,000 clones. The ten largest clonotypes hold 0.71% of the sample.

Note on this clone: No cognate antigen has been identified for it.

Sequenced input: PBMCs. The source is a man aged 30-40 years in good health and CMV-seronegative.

The CDR3 region: CASSAGGGASDTQYF. The DNA reads as follows: TGTGCCAGCAGTGCGGGCGGGGGGGCCTCAGATACGCAGTATTTT. Here the chain combines TRBV6-4 and TRBJ2-3, and TRBD2 matches 9 of the central bases. Unmatched junction bases come to 6, with V trimmed by 4 bases and J by 4 bases. Spanning cysteine to phenylalanine, the CDR3 consists of 15 amino acids. The DNA shown is the 45-base CDR3, in frame from base 1. The germline V gene gives CDR1 as MRHNA and CDR2 as SNTAGT.